This T cell receptor (beta chain) was profiled in a study of TIL therapy for anti-PD-1-resistant metastatic lung cancer. Looking at the study overall: Patients had a median age of 54 years (range roughly 35-85). Several tumors were EGFR-mutant and two were ALK-rearranged.

The V end lost 2 bases, the J end lost 0 bases, and 17 bases lay between the germline ends. Per the germline V gene, CDR1 is SGHTA and CDR2 is FQGNSA. CDR3 length: 18 amino acids. Specified time point: pre-treatment sample, taken before nivolumab and TIL therapy. Most excised metastases sampled were pleural nodules or supraclavicular lymph nodes. Tumor harvest preceded PD-1/PD-L1 blockade, followed by nivolumab treatment. By share of the sample, this clone is medium-sized. The immunoSEQ assay was v3. TCRdb keeps only in-frame clones here, not all; method: immunoSEQ multiplex PCR. The sample yields some 26,000 clones, less than 65% seen once.

This chain links TRBV7-2 with TRBJ1-5; D is unresolved. The source material was tumor tissue, sampled at baseline. The receptor's source is a woman between 25 and 80 years old with non-small cell lung cancer. CDR3 in DNA: TGTGCCAGCAGCTTACTCCCACCAGGACCGTCTAGCAATCAGCCCCAGCATTTT. Residues: CASSLLPPGPSSNQPQHF. The variable domain in full, with the rest retrieved from reference TRBV7-2 and TRBJ1-5, is GAGVSQSPSNKVTEKGKDVELRCDPISGHTALYWYRQSLGQGLEFLIYFQGNSAPDKSGLPSDRFSAERTGGSVSTLTIQRTQQEDSAVYLCASSLLPPGPSSNQPQHFGDGTRLSIL.